This TCR beta chain was observed in a study of tumor-infiltrating lymphocytes in localized non-small cell lung cancer. Regarding the study as a whole: T-cell fraction did not differ between immunotypes IM1 and IM2.

In this sample, this clone turned up once. Its antigen remains unknown. Measured with immunoSEQ multiplex PCR; TCRdb has only the in-frame clones, and not every one. The repertoire includes 6,000 to 8,500 clones, around 70% of them detected once, and 30% sits in the top ten. Deletions cut 6 bases from V and 3 bases from J, with 12 bases between. Germline CDR1 and CDR2: SNHLY and FYNNEI. The CDR3 length is 15 residues. The source is a human donor with non-small cell lung cancer. This rearrangement joins TRBV2 to TRBJ1-6; maybe TRBD1 (5 bases). Sequencing used lung tumor tissue. This CDR3 is CASRERGYYNSPLHF. The CDR3, as DNA: TGTGCCAGCAGGGAGAGGGGTTACTATAATTCACCCCTCCACTTT. The variable domain in full, with the rest retrieved from reference TRBV2 and TRBJ1-6, is EPEVTQTPSHQVTQMGQEVILRCVPISNHLYFYWYRQILGQKVEFLVSFYNNEISEKSEIFDDQFSVERPDGSNFTLKIRSTKLEDSAMYFCASRERGYYNSPLHFGNGTRLTVT.